These 21 T cell receptor beta chains share one sample of origin, sequenced in a study of Ad26.COV2.S vaccination and SARS-CoV-2 variants. The protocol was immunoSEQ multiplex PCR, while the TCRdb copy is restricted to in-frame clones and leaves out a portion. The sample carries 75,000 to 100,000 clones, less than 85% recorded once. The sequencing here drew on peripheral blood, taken after recovery from COVID-19. All receptors derive from a human donor who had recovered from COVID-19.

In this sample, this clone turned up many times. The chain combines TRBV19 with TRBJ2-7; D call uncertain. The CDR3 contains 15 residues. V shed 1 base and J shed 2 bases, with 12 bases lying between them. The V gene's germline CDR1 is LNHDA and CDR2 SQIVND (reference sequence). The CDR3, as DNA: TGTGCCAGTAGTATAGGATCCGGGTCGCCCTACGAGCAGTACTTC. Its protein product is CASSIGSGSPYEQYF. The full variable domain, with the rest looked up from reference TRBV19 and TRBJ2-7, is DGGITQSPKYLFRKEGQNVTLSCEQNLNHDAMYWYRQDPGQGLRLIYYSQIVNDFQKGDIAEGYSVSREKKESFPLTVTSAQKNPTAFYLCASSIGSGSPYEQYFGPGTRLTVT.

This rearrangement joins TRBV7-3 to TRBJ2-2, with 7 positions matching TRBD1. Germline assignment: CDR1 SGHTA and CDR2 FQGTGA. This CDR3 comprises 14 residues. J was trimmed by 6 bases and V by 5 bases; bases with no gene match: 6. The CDR3 reads CASSENRGPGELFF. The CDR3 DNA follows: TGTGCCAGCAGCGAAAACAGGGGCCCCGGGGAGCTGTTTTTT.

This clone appeared once. J is TRBJ2-7 and V is TRBV4-1, with D uncertain. V lost 1 base, J lost 0 bases, and 10 bases lay in between. Germline-derived CDR1 and CDR2 are MGHRA and YSYEKL. The CDR3 totals 15 residues. CDR3 loop: CASSQVSGSSYEQYF. The CDR3 nucleotides are TGCGCCAGCAGCCAAGTGTCTGGGTCCTCCTACGAGCAGTACTTC.

CDR3: CASNRASGFSYNEQFF. As DNA, the CDR3 is TGTGCCAGCAACCGGGCTAGCGGTTTCTCCTACAATGAGCAGTTCTTC. The genes are TRBV28 and TRBJ2-1; 7 bases line up with TRBD2. V was pared by 7 bases and J by 0 bases, with 9 bases of the junction left unmatched. The germline V gene has CDR1 MDHEN and CDR2 SYDVKM. The CDR3 totals 16 residues.

This chain uses TRBV15 with TRBJ1-5; D not resolved. The germline V gene encodes CDR1 LNHNV and CDR2 YYDKDF (reference sequence). This CDR3 comprises 14 residues. Trimming left V 3 bases short and J 0 bases short, with 6 bases between. The CDR3 protein is CATSRWDSNQPQHF. CDR3 nucleotides: TGTGCCACCAGCAGGTGGGATAGCAATCAGCCCCAGCATTTT. Drawing the rest from reference TRBV15 and TRBJ1-5, the complete variable domain is DAMVIQNPRYQVTQFGKPVTLSCSQTLNHNVMYWYQQKSSQAPKLLFHYYDKDFNNEADTPDNFQSRRPNTSFCFLDIRSPGLGDTAMYLCATSRWDSNQPQHFGDGTRLSIL.

The rearrangement joins TRBV15 to TRBJ1-2; D is undetermined. This CDR3 is 13 amino acids long. Trimming removed 0 bases at V and 5 bases at J, with 7 bases between. The V gene's germline CDR1 is LNHNV and CDR2 YYDKDF (reference sequence). This CDR3 reads CATSRETSYGYTF. In DNA, the CDR3 is TGTGCCACCAGCAGAGAGACAAGTTATGGCTACACCTTC.

This chain links TRBV7-6 with TRBJ1-2, with TRBD1 identical over 8 bases. J was trimmed by 7 bases and V by 1 base; bases with no gene match: 14. This CDR3 has 17 residues. Germline V gene lookup returns CDR1 SGHVS and CDR2 FNYEAQ. The chain's CDR3 is CASSLGQGTVLIPGYTF. In DNA, the CDR3 is TGTGCCAGCAGCTTAGGACAGGGGACGGTTTTGATCCCTGGCTACACCTTC.

The V gene is TRBV3-1 (or the pseudogene TRBV3-2), the J gene TRBJ2-1, with D tentatively TRBD1 or TRBD2 (5 bases each). V was clipped by 3 bases and J by 8 bases, with 17 bases between them. Germline assignment: CDR1 LGHDT and CDR2 YNNKEL (reference sequence). The CDR3 is made up of 15 amino acids. CDR3 nucleotide sequence: TGTGCCAGCAGCCAGCTCCGGGGCTCTTACGATGAGCAGTTCTTC. Its translation: CASSQLRGSYDEQFF.

The gene calls are TRBV27 and TRBJ2-1, with 9 bases lining up with TRBD2. This CDR3 is built from 17 residues. V was pared by 5 bases and J by 9 bases, with 17 bases of the junction left unmatched. Germline V gene data show CDR1 as MNHEY and CDR2 as SMNVEV (reference sequence). The CDR3 is CASSTLLGGRAGVEQFF. The CDR3 region has the DNA TGTGCCAGCAGTACCCTACTGGGCGGGAGGGCCGGGGTTGAGCAGTTCTTC.

This chain links TRBV7-2 with TRBJ1-3; a weak D match, TRBD1 (6 bases). V was shortened by 0 bases and J by 4 bases, with 10 bases between the two germline ends. The CDR3 has 15 residues. The germline V gene encodes CDR1 SGHTA and CDR2 FQGNSA. The CDR3 nucleotides read TGTGCCAGCAGCTTAGCGCTTCAGGGGGGAAACACCATATATTTT. It yields the protein CASSLALQGGNTIYF.

The V call is TRBV11-3, the J call TRBJ2-7; TRBD2 matches 12 bases. Germline V gives CDR1 SGHNT, CDR2 YENEEA. Trimming cost V 4 bases and J 0 bases; bases outside gene matches: 4. There are 16 residues in the CDR3. The DNA for the CDR3 is TGTGCCAGCAGCTCCTCACTAGCGGGAGGCTCCTACGAGCAGTACTTC. Protein product: CASSSSLAGGSYEQYF.

V gene TRBV5-5 combines with J gene TRBJ1-5; no clear D gene. Germline loops: CDR1 SGHKS, CDR2 YYEKEE (reference sequence). The V end was cut by 4 bases, the J end by 3 bases, with 8 bases between. This CDR3 has 13 amino acids. The CDR3 region has the DNA TGTGCCAGCAGCCATCTCTACAATCAGCCCCAGCATTTT. This sequence encodes CASSHLYNQPQHF.

The gene calls are TRBV23-1 and TRBJ2-5, with a weak D call TRBD1 (7 bases). TRBV23-1 is classed as an ORF, of uncertain function. V lost 1 base, J lost 3 bases, and 36 bases lay in between. CDR3 length: 23 residues. This CDR3 reads CASSQYSGYGYRGLRGDKETQYF. CDR3 nucleotide sequence: TGCGCCAGCAGTCAATATTCGGGGTACGGCTACAGGGGCCTGAGGGGGGATAAAGAGACCCAGTACTTC.

The chain combines TRBV5-5 with TRBJ2-2; D is undetermined. Germline CDR1 is SGHKS and CDR2 is YYEKEE (reference sequence). This CDR3 has 14 amino acids. Trimming cost V 1 base and J 3 bases, with 7 bases left between them. The CDR3 spells CASSLSWDTGELFF. As DNA, the CDR3 is TGTGCCAGCAGCTTGAGCTGGGACACCGGGGAGCTGTTTTTT.

The chain is built from TRBV24-1 and TRBJ2-2, with TRBD1 identical over 7 bases. This CDR3 is 17 amino acids long. Trimming removed 5 bases from V and 0 bases from J; junction bases left unmatched: 8. The germline gives CDR1 KGHDR, CDR2 SFDVKD. The CDR3 nucleotides read TGTGCCACCAGTGTCCGGACAGGTTGGTCGAACACCGGGGAGCTGTTTTTT. Its protein product is CATSVRTGWSNTGELFF.

The chain has TRBV6-5 and TRBJ2-7, with TRBD1 matching 7 bases. CDR3 size: 13 residues. Germline V gives CDR1 MNHEY, CDR2 SVGAGI. Trimming at V came to 6 bases and at J to 5 bases, leaving 7 bases not matched to a gene. The CDR3 sequence: CASSRDRKNEQYF. CDR3 bases: TGTGCCAGCAGCCGGGACAGAAAAAACGAGCAGTACTTC.

The genes are TRBV5-6 and TRBJ1-5; D may be TRBD1 (6 bases). The CDR3 runs to 16 residues. Deletions cut 5 bases from V and 1 base from J, with 16 bases between. The V gene's germline CDR1 is SGHDT and CDR2 YYEEEE. CDR3 bases: TGTGCCAGCAGTTTATTAGGGGGTTTGAGCAATCAGCCCCAGCATTTT. It yields the protein CASSLLGGLSNQPQHF. The variable domain in full, completed from reference TRBV5-6 and TRBJ1-5, reads DAGVTQSPTHLIKTRGQQVTLRCSPKSGHDTVSWYQQALGQGPQFIFQYYEEEERQRGNFPDRFSGHQFPNYSSELNVNALLLGDSALYLCASSLLGGLSNQPQHFGDGTRLSIL.

The chain has TRBV10-3 and TRBJ2-7; 9 bases map to TRBD1. This CDR3 region has 13 residues. The junction had 11 bases not matched to a gene; V was cut back by 10 bases and J by 7 bases. Germline V lookup: CDR1 ENHRY, CDR2 SYGVKD. The CDR3 bases are TGTGCCACCCGGGACAGGGAGGGGTCAGAGCAGTACTTC. The encoded protein is CATRDREGSEQYF.

This clone was seen more than once but under ten times. The chain carries TRBV19 and TRBJ2-1; 10 nucleotides line up with TRBD2. Germline V gives CDR1 LNHDA, CDR2 SQIVND (reference sequence). CDR3 length equals 17 residues. V dropped 4 bases and J dropped 2; count of bases not matched to a gene: 8. The CDR3 loop is CASSRTSGTTAYNEQFF. The CDR3 DNA is TGTGCCAGTAGTAGGACTAGCGGCACGACCGCCTACAATGAGCAGTTCTTC. The full variable domain, with the rest looked up from reference TRBV19 and TRBJ2-1, is DGGITQSPKYLFRKEGQNVTLSCEQNLNHDAMYWYRQDPGQGLRLIYYSQIVNDFQKGDIAEGYSVSREKKESFPLTVTSAQKNPTAFYLCASSRTSGTTAYNEQFFGPGTRLTVL.

This chain connects TRBV4-2 to TRBJ2-7; D is ambiguous. Trimming stripped 1 base from V and 2 bases from J, with 6 bases between. The CDR3 is 13 residues long. Germline-derived CDR1 and CDR2 are LGHNA and YNFKEQ. The DNA for the CDR3 is TGTGCCAGCAGCCAAGGGCCACCCTACGAGCAGTACTTC. It is translated as CASSQGPPYEQYF.

The chain recombines TRBV5-1 with TRBJ1-6; D is unresolved. The CDR3 covers 15 residues. Trimming removed 3 bases from V and 6 bases from J, with 13 bases in between. Germline CDR1 is SGHRS and CDR2 is YFSETQ. CDR3 bases: TGCGCCAGCAGCTACGGACGGGAAATTAATTCACCCCTCCACTTT. It encodes CASSYGREINSPLHF.